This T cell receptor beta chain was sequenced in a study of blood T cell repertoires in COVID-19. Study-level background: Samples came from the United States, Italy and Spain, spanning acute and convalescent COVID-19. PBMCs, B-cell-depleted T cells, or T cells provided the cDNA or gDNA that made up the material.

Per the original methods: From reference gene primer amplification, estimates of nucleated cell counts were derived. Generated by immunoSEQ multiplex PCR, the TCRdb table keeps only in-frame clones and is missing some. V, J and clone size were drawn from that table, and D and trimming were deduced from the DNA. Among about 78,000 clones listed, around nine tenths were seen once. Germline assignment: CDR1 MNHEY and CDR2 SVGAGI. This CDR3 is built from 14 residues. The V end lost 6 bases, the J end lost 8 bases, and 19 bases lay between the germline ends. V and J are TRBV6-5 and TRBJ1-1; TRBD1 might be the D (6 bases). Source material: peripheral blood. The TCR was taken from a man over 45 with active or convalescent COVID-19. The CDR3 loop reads CASSPTGAQLEAFF. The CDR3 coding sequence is TGTGCCAGCAGCCCGACAGGTGCCCAACTAGAAGCTTTCTTT.